This T cell receptor (beta chain) was captured in a study of TIL therapy for anti-PD-1-resistant metastatic lung cancer. Study-wide background: Median tumor mutation burden was approximately 1.5 mutations per megabase.

The time point: pre-treatment sample, taken before nivolumab and TIL therapy. Pleural nodules or supraclavicular lymph nodes made up most of the excised metastases sampled. V was pared by 1 base and J by 4 bases, with 8 bases between. Germline V gene sequence: CDR1 LGHDT, CDR2 YNNKEL (reference sequence). This CDR3 has 13 amino acids. This was the immunoSEQ v3 assay. Clones were read by immunoSEQ multiplex PCR, and TCRdb kept only the in-frame ones, dropping some. Among approximately 87,000 clones listed, around three fifths were seen once. The sample here was tumor tissue, taken at baseline. The chain uses TRBV3-1 (or the pseudogene TRBV3-2) and TRBJ2-7; D unclear. The source is a person aged 25-85 years with non-small cell lung cancer. CDR3 in DNA: TGTGCCAGCAGCCAAGGGTTACAATACGAGCAGTACTTC. Protein sequence: CASSQGLQYEQYF.